The 9 T cell receptor beta chains in this list originate from one sample, sequenced in a study of T cell repertoires in cytomegalovirus infection. MiXCR, run by TCRdb on the reads, gives a single entry per CDR3 protein. In the table there are around 230,000 distinct CDR3 sequences, roughly 6.5% of which are singletons. The specimen sequenced was PBMCs. These receptors originate from a human donor in good health (CMV status not recorded). Some clones in this sample may be carry-over from other donors' samples.

This clonotype was recorded at least ten times. V is TRBV18 and J is TRBJ1-2; D gene uncertain. The V end lost 4 bases, the J end lost 6 bases, and 15 bases lay between the germline ends. Germline CDR1 and CDR2: KGHSH and LQKENI. The CDR3 has 14 amino acids. The CDR3 DNA follows: TGTGCCAGCTCACTCACTCGGACGGGAGATGGCTACACCTTC. Translation gives CASSLTRTGDGYTF. Full variable domain (outside the CDR3, taken from reference TRBV18 and TRBJ1-2): NAGVMQNPRHLVRRRGQEARLRCSPMKGHSHVYWYRQLPEEGLKFMVYLQKENIIDESGMPKERFSAEFPKEGPSILRIQQVVRGDSAAYFCASSLTRTGDGYTFGSGTRLTVV.

This clonotype has at least ten counts. This rearrangement joins TRBV7-2 to TRBJ1-1, with 12 bases aligning to TRBD1. Germline V gene lookup returns CDR1 SGHTA and CDR2 FQGNSA. CDR3 length equals 14 residues. V shed 5 bases, J shed 11 bases, and the junction held 9 bases outside the gene matches. The CDR3 loop reads CASSTLGTGGGAFF. CDR3 DNA: TGTGCCAGCAGCACGCTCGGGACAGGGGGCGGGGCTTTCTTT.

This chain links TRBV12-3 or TRBV12-4 with TRBJ1-6, with 7 bases fitting TRBD1. With V trimmed by 5 bases and J by 7 bases, 14 bases remained unmatched. The CDR3 sequence is 17 residues long. The CDR3 DNA follows: TGTGCCAGCAGTAAACGGGGAACAGGGGCTAAGAATTCACCCCTCCACTTT. Protein: CASSKRGTGAKNSPLHF.

A few counts support this clonotype. The chain is built from TRBV28 and TRBJ2-7, with 7 bases that match TRBD1. CDR1 is MDHEN and CDR2 is SYDVKM in the germline V gene. There are 13 residues in the CDR3. J was trimmed by 4 bases and V by 6 bases; bases with no gene match: 6. CDR3 loop: CASRVSGGYEQYF. The CDR3 DNA follows: TGTGCCAGCAGGGTATCAGGGGGATACGAGCAGTACTTC.

This clonotype was detected ten times or more. The genes are TRBV4-3 and TRBJ1-5, with 7 bases that match TRBD1. The CDR3 has 17 amino acids. Germline V gives CDR1 LGHNA, CDR2 YSLEER. The V and J ends lost 4 bases and 5 bases, in that order; junction bases with no gene match: 14. Here the CDR3 reads CASSPTIYRDSHQPQHF. The CDR3 DNA reads TGCGCCAGCAGCCCTACAATCTACCGGGACAGCCATCAGCCCCAGCATTTT.

This clonotype was counted ten times or more. J is TRBJ2-2 and V is TRBV6-6; 9 nucleotides match TRBD2. Germline V gene lookup returns CDR1 MNHNY and CDR2 SVGAGI (reference sequence). V gave up 2 bases and J gave up 2 bases; unmatched junction bases: 6. CDR3 length: 17 amino acids. CDR3: CASSYGASGANTGELFF. The CDR3 DNA reads TGTGCCAGCAGTTACGGGGCTAGCGGGGCTAACACCGGGGAGCTGTTTTTT.

This clonotype appeared many times. The chain employs TRBV20-1 and TRBJ1-4; D is uncertain. The length of the CDR3 is 15 residues. Germline values: CDR1 DFQATT, CDR2 SNEGSKA (reference sequence). The V end was cut by 0 bases, the J end by 0 bases, with 8 bases between. The CDR3 region is CSARDSRTTNEKLFF. The CDR3, as DNA: TGCAGTGCTAGAGATTCCAGAACAACTAATGAAAAACTGTTTTTT.

This clonotype was seen ten or more times. The gene calls are TRBV12-5 and TRBJ2-1, with D possibly called TRBD1 or TRBD2 (5 bases each). This CDR3 has 17 amino acids. CDR1 is LGHNT, CDR2 FRNRAP, per germline. Deletions cut 0 bases from V and 10 bases from J, with 22 bases between. CDR3 sequence (DNA): TGTGCTAGTGGTTTGGTCCCAAAGGGGAAGCTAGCTGGGGAGCAGTTCTTC. Its protein product is CASGLVPKGKLAGEQFF. The full variable domain, completed using reference TRBV12-5 and TRBJ2-1, is DARVTQTPRHKVTEMGQEVTMRCQPILGHNTVFWYRQTMMQGLELLAYFRNRAPLDDSGMPKDRFSAEMPDATLATLKIQPSEPRDSAVYFCASGLVPKGKLAGEQFFGPGTRLTVL.

This clonotype has ten or more counts. The chain recombines TRBV7-9 with TRBJ2-1; TRBD2 agrees at 8 bases. Germline assignment: CDR1 SEHNR and CDR2 FQNEAQ (reference sequence). V shed 3 bases, J shed 7 bases, and the junction held 5 bases outside the gene matches. This CDR3 is built from 14 residues. CDR3 nucleotide sequence: TGTGCCAGCAGCTTGAGTAGCGGGGTTAATGAGCAGTTCTTC. It yields the protein CASSLSSGVNEQFF.